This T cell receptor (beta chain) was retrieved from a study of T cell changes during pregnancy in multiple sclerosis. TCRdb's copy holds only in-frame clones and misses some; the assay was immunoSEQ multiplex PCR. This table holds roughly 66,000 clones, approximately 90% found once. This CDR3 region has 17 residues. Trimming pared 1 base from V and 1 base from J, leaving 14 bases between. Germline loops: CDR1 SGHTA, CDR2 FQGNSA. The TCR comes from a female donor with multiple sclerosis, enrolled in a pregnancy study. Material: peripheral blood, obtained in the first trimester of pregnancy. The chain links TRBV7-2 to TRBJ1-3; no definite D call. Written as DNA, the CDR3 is TGTGCCAGCAGCTTAGGGGCAGGCGCTGGGTCTGGAAACACCATATATTTT. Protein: CASSLGAGAGSGNTIYF.